This TCR beta chain originates from a study of blood T cell repertoires in COVID-19. The method was immunoSEQ multiplex PCR; TCRdb's version includes in-frame clones alone and lacks a portion of them. This sample has under 200,000 clones, with around 90% found just once. V was shortened by 4 bases and J by 2 bases, with 10 bases between the two germline ends. CDR3 length: 14 residues. Germline assignment: CDR1 SNHLY and CDR2 FYNNEI. The sequenced material came from peripheral blood. The rearrangement links TRBV2 to TRBJ2-3; perhaps TRBD1 as D (6 bases). The TCR sequence derives from a man aged 40-49 years with active or convalescent COVID-19. CDR3 DNA sequence: TGTGCCAGCAGTGGCAGGGGTTACACAGATACGCAGTATTTT. Its translation: CASSGRGYTDTQYF.